This TCR beta chain was profiled in a study of T cells after somatic rescue of genetic block. Clones were read by immunoSEQ multiplex PCR, and TCRdb kept only the in-frame ones, dropping some. The sample consists of several thousand clones, approximately 81% of them appearing once. The CDR3 is made up of 13 amino acids. The chain has TRBV21-1 and TRBJ2-7; the listed D gene, TRBD2, was not tested against the DNA. TRBV21-1 is classified as a pseudogene. This clonotype was sampled from a boy younger than 18. The sequenced sample consisted of peripheral blood mononuclear cells (PBMCs). The DNA for the CDR3 is TGTGCCAGCAACTCATGCCGTCGCGCCGAGCAGTACTTC. Amino acid sequence: CASNSCRRAEQYF.